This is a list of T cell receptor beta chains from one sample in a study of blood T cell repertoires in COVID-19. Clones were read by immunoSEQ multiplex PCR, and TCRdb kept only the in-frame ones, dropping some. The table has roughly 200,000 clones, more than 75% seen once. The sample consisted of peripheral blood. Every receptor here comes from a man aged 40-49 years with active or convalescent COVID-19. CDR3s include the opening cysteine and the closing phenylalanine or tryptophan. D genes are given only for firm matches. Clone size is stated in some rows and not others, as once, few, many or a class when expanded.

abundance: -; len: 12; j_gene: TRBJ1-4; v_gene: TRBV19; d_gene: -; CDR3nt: TGTGCCAGTAGTATAGACTATGAAAAACTGTTTTTT; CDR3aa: CASSIDYEKLFF
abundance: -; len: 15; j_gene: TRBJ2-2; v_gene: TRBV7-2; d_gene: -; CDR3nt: TGTGCCAGCAGCAGTCAACAGGGTCCTCCCGGGGAGCTGTTTTTT; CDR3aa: CASSSQQGPPGELFF
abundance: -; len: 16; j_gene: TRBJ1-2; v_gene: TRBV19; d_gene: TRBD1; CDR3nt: TGTGCCAGTAGTATGACTTCGGGACAGTTTAACTATGGCTACACCTTC; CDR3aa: CASSMTSGQFNYGYTF
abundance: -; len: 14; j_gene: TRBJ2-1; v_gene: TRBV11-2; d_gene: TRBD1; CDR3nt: TGTGCCAGCCAAGAGGGACAGCTTTACAATGAGCAGTTCTTC; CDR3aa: CASQEGQLYNEQFF
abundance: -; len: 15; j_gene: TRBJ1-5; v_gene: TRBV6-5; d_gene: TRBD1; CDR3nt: TGTGCCAGCAGTATGACAGGGGGCGCGGCCCAGCCCCAGCATTTT; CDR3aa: CASSMTGGAAQPQHF
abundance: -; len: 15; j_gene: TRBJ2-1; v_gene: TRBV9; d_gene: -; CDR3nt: TGTGCCAGCTGTAGGGGGGGGAACTCCTACAATGAGCAGTTCTTC; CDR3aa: CASCRGGNSYNEQFF
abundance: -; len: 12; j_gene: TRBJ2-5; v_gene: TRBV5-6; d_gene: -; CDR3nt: TGTGCCAGCAGCTTGGCGCGGGAGACCCAGTACTTC; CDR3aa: CASSLARETQYF
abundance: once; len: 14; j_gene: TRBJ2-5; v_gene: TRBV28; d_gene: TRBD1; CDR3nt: TGTGCCAGCACCACAAGGACAGGGTGGAAGACCCAGTACTTC; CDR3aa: CASTTRTGWKTQYF
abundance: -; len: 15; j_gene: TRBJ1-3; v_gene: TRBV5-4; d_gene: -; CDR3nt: TGTGCCAGCAGCTTGGGAGCAGGGTCTGGAAACACCATATATTTT; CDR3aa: CASSLGAGSGNTIYF
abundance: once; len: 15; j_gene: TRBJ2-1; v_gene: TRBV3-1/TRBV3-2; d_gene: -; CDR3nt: TGTGCCAGCAGCCACTCAAGTCTAAGCGGAAATGAGCAGTTCTTC; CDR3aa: CASSHSSLSGNEQFF
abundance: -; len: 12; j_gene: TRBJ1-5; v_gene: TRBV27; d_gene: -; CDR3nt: TGTGCCAGCAGTTTAAACGGTCAGCCCCAGCATTTT; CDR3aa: CASSLNGQPQHF
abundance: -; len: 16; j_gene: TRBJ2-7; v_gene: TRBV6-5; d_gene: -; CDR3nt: TGTGCCAGCAGTTACTCCTATTTGGGACATGCCTACGAGCAGTACTTC; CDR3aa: CASSYSYLGHAYEQYF
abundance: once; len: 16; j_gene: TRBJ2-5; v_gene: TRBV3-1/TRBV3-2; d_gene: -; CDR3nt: TGTGCCAGCAGCCAAGCGTCGTTACTTCTCCAAGAGACCCAGTACTTC; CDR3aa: CASSQASLLLQETQYF
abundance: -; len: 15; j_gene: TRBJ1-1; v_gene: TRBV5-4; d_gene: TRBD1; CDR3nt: TGTGCCAGCAGCTCGGGACAGCATTTGAACACTGAAGCTTTCTTT; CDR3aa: CASSSGQHLNTEAFF
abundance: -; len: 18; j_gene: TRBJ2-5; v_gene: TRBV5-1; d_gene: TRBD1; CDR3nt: TGCGCCAGCAGCTTTAGGACGGGCAAGGACAGGGCAGAGGAGACCCAGTACTTC; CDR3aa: CASSFRTGKDRAEETQYF
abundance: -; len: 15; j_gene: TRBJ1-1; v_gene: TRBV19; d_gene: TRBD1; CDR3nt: TGTGCCAGTAGTGGAGGGACAGGGAAGAACACTGAAGCTTTCTTT; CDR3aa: CASSGGTGKNTEAFF
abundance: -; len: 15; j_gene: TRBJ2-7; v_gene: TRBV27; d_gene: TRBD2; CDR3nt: TGTGCCAGCACCCGTTCCGGCGGGAGTTGGAACGAGCAGTACTTC; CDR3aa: CASTRSGGSWNEQYF
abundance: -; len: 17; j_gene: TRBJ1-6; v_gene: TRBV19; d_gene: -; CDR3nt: TGTGCCAGTAGTGCCGTACAGGACCCAGCCAATAATTCACCCCTCCACTTT; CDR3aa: CASSAVQDPANNSPLHF
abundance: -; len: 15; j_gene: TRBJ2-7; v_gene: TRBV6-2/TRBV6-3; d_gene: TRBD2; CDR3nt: TGTGCCAGCAGCCAACAAGCGGGGTTTAGCTACGAGCAGTACTTC; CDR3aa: CASSQQAGFSYEQYF
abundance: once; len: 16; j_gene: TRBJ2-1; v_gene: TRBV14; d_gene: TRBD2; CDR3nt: TGTGCCAGCAGCCAAGAAGGCCTAGCGGGCTACAATGAGCAGTTCTTC; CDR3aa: CASSQEGLAGYNEQFF
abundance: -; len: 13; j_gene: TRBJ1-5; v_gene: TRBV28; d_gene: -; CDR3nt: TGTGCCAGCACGGGGGGTTACGATCAGCCCCAGCATTTT; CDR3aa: CASTGGYDQPQHF
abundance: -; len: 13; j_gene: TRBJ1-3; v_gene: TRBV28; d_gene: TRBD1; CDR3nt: TGTGCCAGCAGTTTCGGCGGACAGGGCACCATATATTTT; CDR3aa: CASSFGGQGTIYF
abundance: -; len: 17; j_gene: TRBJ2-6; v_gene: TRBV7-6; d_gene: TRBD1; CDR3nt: TGTGCCAGCAGCTCCCAGGGGGCGCAAGCTGGGGCCAACGTCCTGACTTTC; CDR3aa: CASSSQGAQAGANVLTF
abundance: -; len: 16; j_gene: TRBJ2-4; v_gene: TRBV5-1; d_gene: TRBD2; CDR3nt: TGCGCCAGCAGCTTGGACGGCAGGGAGGGTTCGGCCATTCAGTACTTC; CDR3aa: CASSLDGREGSAIQYF
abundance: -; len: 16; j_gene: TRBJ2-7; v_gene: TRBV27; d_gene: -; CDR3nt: TGTGCCAGCAGTTTAACCGTCGACAGATTTTCCTACGAGCAGTACTTC; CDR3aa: CASSLTVDRFSYEQYF
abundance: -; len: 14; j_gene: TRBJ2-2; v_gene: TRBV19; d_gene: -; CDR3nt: TGTGCCAGTAGTATCCAGGGCTACACCGGGGAGCTGTTTTTT; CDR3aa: CASSIQGYTGELFF
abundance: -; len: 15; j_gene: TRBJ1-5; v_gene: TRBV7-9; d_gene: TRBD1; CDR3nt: TGTGCCAGCAGCTTCGGGACAGGGATCAATCAGCCCCAGCATTTT; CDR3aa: CASSFGTGINQPQHF
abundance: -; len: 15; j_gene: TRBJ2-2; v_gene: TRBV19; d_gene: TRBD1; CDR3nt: TGTGCCAGCACGCCGGGCAGGGGGCTTGACGGGGAGCTGTTTTTT; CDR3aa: CASTPGRGLDGELFF
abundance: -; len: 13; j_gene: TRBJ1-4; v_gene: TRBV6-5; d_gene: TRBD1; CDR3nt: TGTGCCAGCCAGGACAGGGTTTCTGAAAAACTGTTTTTT; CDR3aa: CASQDRVSEKLFF
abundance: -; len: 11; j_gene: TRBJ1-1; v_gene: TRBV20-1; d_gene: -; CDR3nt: TGCAGTGCCTCCTTGAACACTGAAGCTTTCTTT; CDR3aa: CSASLNTEAFF
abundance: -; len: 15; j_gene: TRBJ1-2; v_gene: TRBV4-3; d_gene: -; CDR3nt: TGCGCCAGCAGCCATGAGCCAGGGTCGGGCTATGGCTACACCTTC; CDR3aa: CASSHEPGSGYGYTF
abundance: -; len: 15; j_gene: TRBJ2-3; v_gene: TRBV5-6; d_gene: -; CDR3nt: TGTGCCAGCACCCCCACGGGCAGGGGCACAGATACGCAGTATTTT; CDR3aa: CASTPTGRGTDTQYF
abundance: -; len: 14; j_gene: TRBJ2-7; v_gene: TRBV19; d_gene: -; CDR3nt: TGTGCCAGTAGTAAAACTCTCAACTCCTACGAGCAGTACTTC; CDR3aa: CASSKTLNSYEQYF
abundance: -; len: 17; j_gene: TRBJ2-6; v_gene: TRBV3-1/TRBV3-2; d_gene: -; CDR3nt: TGTGCCAGCAGCCTACAAACAGGGAACGCTGGGGCCAACGTCCTGACTTTC; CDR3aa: CASSLQTGNAGANVLTF
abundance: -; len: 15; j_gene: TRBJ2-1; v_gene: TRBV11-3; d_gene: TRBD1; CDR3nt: TGTGCCAGCAGCCCTGGGACAGGGGGATACAATGAGCAGTTCTTC; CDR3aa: CASSPGTGGYNEQFF
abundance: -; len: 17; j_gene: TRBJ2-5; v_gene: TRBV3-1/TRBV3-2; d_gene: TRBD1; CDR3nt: TGTGCCAGCAGCCAAGACTTAAGGGGGCAGTACCAAGAGACCCAGTACTTC; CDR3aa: CASSQDLRGQYQETQYF
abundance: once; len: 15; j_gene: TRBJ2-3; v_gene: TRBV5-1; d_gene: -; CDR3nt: TGCGCCAGCAGCTTGCCCCTAAGCGCGACAGATACGCAGTATTTT; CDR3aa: CASSLPLSATDTQYF
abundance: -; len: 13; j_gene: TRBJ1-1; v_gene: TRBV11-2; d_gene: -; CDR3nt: TGTGCCAGCAACCCGGGGGGAAACACTGAAGCTTTCTTT; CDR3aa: CASNPGGNTEAFF
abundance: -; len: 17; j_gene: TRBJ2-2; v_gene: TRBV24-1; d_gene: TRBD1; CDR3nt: TGTGCCACCAGTGACCTTAGGACAGGGGAGGTCACCGGGGAGCTGTTTTTT; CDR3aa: CATSDLRTGEVTGELFF
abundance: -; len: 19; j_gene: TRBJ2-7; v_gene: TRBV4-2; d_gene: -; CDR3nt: TGTGCCAGCAGCCTTGGGGTTGGGACAACGGATAAGGAACCCTACGAGCAGTACTTC; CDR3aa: CASSLGVGTTDKEPYEQYF
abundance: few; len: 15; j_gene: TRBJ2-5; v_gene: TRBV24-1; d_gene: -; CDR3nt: TGTGCCACCGGACGCGGCGGGACCACCCAAGAGACCCAGTACTTC; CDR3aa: CATGRGGTTQETQYF
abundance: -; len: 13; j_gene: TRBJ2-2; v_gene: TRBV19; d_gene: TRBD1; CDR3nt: TGTGCCAGTAGTGCCAGGGGGCCCGGGGAGCTGTTTTTT; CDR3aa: CASSARGPGELFF
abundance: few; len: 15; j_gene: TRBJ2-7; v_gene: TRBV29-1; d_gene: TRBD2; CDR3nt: TGCAGCGTTAGGCTAGCGGGGGTTGCATCCTACGAGCAGTACTTC; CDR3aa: CSVRLAGVASYEQYF
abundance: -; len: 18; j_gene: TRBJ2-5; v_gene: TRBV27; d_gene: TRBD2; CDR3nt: TGTGCCAGCAGTTTCCAGCCGGGACTAGCGGGAGGGGGCGAGACCCAGTACTTC; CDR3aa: CASSFQPGLAGGGETQYF
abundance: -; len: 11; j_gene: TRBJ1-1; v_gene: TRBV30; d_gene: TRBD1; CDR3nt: TGTGCCGAGACAGGGCCTACTGAAGCTTTCTTT; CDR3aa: CAETGPTEAFF
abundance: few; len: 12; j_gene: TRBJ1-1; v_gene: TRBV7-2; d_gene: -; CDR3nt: TGTGCCAGCAGCCAAGGCATGGGGCTGGCTTTCTTT; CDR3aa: CASSQGMGLAFF
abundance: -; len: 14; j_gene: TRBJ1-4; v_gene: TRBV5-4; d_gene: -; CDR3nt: TGTGCCAGCAGCGCTCAGGGGTCTAATGAAAAACTGTTTTTT; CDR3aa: CASSAQGSNEKLFF
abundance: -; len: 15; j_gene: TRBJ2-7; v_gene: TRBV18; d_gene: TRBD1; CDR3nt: TGTGCCAGCTCACCGCGGACAGGGGCAACCTACGAGCAGTACTTC; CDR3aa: CASSPRTGATYEQYF
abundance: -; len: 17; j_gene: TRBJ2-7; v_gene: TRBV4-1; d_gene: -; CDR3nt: TGCGCCAGCAGCCAAGAGCAGTACCCCGCAACCCCCTACGAGCAGTACTTC; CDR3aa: CASSQEQYPATPYEQYF
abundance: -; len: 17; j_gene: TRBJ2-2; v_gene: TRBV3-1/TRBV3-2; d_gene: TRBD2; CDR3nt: TGTGCCAGCAGCCAAACAAGCGGGAGGGTAAACACCGGGGAGCTGTTTTTT; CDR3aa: CASSQTSGRVNTGELFF
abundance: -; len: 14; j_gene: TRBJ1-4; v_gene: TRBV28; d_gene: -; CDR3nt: TGTGCCAGCAGTTCACAGGGAAGTTTGGAAAAACTGTTTTTT; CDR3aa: CASSSQGSLEKLFF
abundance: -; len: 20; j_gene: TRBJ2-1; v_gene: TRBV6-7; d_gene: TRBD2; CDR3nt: TGTGCCAGCAGTTACTCGATTTATGCTAGCGGAATCCCCTCCTACAATGAGCAGTTCTTC; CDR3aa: CASSYSIYASGIPSYNEQFF
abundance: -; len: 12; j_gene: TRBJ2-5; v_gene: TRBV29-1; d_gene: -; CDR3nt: TGCAGCGTTTCGGAGGGGGCTGAGACCCAGTACTTC; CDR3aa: CSVSEGAETQYF
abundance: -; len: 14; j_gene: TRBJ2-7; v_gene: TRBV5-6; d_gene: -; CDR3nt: TGTGCCAGCAGCGCGGGACAGTATTCCTACGAGCAGTACTTC; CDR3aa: CASSAGQYSYEQYF
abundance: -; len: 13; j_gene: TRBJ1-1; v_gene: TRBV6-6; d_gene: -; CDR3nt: TGTGCCAGCAGTTATACCGTCGGGGGGCGAGCTTTCTTT; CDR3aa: CASSYTVGGRAFF
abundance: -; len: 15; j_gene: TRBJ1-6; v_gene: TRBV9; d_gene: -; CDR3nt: TGTGCCAGCAGCTTAGACAGCAACTATAATTCACCCCTCCACTTT; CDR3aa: CASSLDSNYNSPLHF
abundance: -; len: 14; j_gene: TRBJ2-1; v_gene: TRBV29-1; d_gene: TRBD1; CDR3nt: TGCAGCGTTGACGGCCAGGGGGTCTACAATGAGCAGTTCTTC; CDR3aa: CSVDGQGVYNEQFF
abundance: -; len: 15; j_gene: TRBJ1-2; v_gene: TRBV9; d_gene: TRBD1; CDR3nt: TGTGCCAGCAGCGTACCTTCTAGGGGGCCCTATGGCTACACCTTC; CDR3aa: CASSVPSRGPYGYTF